This paragraph reports one T cell receptor beta chain. The record originates from a study of blood T cell repertoires in COVID-19. Overall study: The origin of the acute and convalescent COVID-19 samples was the United States, Italy and Spain. Sources were T cells, B-cell-depleted T cells, or PBMCs; the material itself was cDNA or gDNA.

During active infection, Seattle patients enrolled and were then monitored through disease. Original processing methods: Estimation of nucleated cell counts relied on the amplification of reference gene primers. Sequenced by immunoSEQ multiplex PCR; TCRdb stores in-frame clones only, minus some. From that table come the V and J calls and clone size; the DNA was used to work out D and trimming. The sample shows approximately 170,000 clones, around 83% of them seen only once. The CDR3 has 18 amino acids. Trimming took 0 bases from V and 9 from J; bases not matched to a gene: 13. Germline loops: CDR1 LGHNA, CDR2 YSLEER.

The V call is TRBV4-3, the J call TRBJ2-1, with 11 bases identical to TRBD2. The source is a woman aged 65 to 85 with COVID-19, enrolled during active disease. Sequencing was carried out using peripheral blood. CDR3 region: CASSQEVTSGSWASEQFF. CDR3 nucleotides: TGCGCCAGCAGCCAAGAAGTCACTAGCGGGAGTTGGGCGAGTGAGCAGTTCTTC.